Given below is one T cell receptor beta chain in context. This sample stems from a study of blood T cell repertoires in COVID-19. Background on the study: The samples span acute and convalescent COVID-19 from the United States, Italy and Spain.

The method was immunoSEQ multiplex PCR; TCRdb's version includes in-frame clones alone and lacks a portion of them. The table has about 83,000 clones, approximately 78% seen once. The CDR3 runs to 13 residues. The germline CDR1 and CDR2 sequences are LNHDA and SQIVND (reference sequence). V was clipped by 8 bases and J by 8 bases, with 18 bases between them. Sequencing was done on a sample of peripheral blood. J is TRBJ1-2 and V is TRBV19; D may be TRBD1 (5 bases). This receptor was identified in an elderly woman with acute or convalescent COVID-19. The CDR3 nucleotides read TGTGCCAGTCTATCAAGGGGAACGTGGGGCTACACCTTC. This translates into CASLSRGTWGYTF.